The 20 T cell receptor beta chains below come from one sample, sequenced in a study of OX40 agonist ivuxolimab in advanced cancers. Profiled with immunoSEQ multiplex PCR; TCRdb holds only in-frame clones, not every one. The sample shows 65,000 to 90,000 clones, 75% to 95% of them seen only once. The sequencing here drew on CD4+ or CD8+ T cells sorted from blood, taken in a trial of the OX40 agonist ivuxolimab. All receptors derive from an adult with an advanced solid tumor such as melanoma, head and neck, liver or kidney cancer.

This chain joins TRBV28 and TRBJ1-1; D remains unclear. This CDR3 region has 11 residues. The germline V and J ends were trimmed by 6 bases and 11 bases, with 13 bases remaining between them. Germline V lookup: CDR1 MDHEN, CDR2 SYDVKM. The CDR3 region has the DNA TGTGCCAGCAGCCCCGACTGGAATGCTTTCTTT. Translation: CASSPDWNAFF.

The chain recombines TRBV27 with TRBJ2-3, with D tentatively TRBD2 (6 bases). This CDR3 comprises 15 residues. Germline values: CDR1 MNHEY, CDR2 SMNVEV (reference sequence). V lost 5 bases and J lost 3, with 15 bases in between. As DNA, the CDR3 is TGTGCCAGCAGTCCCCCGGCTAGCGCAACAGATACGCAGTATTTT. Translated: CASSPPASATDTQYF.

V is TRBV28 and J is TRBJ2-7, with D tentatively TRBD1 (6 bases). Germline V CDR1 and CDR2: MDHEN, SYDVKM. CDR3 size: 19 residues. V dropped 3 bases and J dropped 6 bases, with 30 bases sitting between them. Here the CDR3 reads CASSFWDTTSRGGWVEQYF. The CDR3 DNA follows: TGTGCCAGCAGTTTTTGGGACACGACCTCCAGAGGGGGTTGGGTCGAGCAGTACTTC.

The CDR3 DNA is TGTGCCAGCAGTTTAACTAGGCGAGAGACCCAGTACTTC. Its protein product is CASSLTRRETQYF. The rearrangement links TRBV27 to TRBJ2-5; D possibly corresponds to TRBD2 (5 bases). CDR1 and CDR2 (germline): MNHEY, SMNVEV (reference sequence). This CDR3 has 13 residues. V shed 2 bases and J shed 4 bases, with 8 bases lying between them.

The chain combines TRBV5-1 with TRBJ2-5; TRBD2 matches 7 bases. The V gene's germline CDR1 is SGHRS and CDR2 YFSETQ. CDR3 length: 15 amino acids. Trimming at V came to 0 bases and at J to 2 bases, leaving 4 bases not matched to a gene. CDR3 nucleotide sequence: TGCGCCAGCAGCTTGGCCCCTAGCGGACAAGAGACCCAGTACTTC. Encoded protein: CASSLAPSGQETQYF.

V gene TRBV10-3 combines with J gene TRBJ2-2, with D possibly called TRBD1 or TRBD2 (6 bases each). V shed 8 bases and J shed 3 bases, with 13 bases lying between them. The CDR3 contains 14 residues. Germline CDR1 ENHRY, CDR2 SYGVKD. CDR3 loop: CAISEGEDTGELFF. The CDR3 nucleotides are TGTGCCATCTCGGAGGGGGAGGACACCGGGGAGCTGTTTTTT.

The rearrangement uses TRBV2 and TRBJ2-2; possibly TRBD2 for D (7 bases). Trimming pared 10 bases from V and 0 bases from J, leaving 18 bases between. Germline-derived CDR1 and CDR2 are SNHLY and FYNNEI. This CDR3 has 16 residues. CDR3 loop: CATPNRGATNTGELFF. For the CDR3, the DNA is TGTGCCACCCCTAACCGGGGGGCCACGAACACCGGGGAGCTGTTTTTT.

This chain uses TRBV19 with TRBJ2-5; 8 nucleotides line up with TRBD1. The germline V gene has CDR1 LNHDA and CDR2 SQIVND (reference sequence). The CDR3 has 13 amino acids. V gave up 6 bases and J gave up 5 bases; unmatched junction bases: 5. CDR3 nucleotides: TGTGCCAGTAGGTGGACAGGGACCGAGACCCAGTACTTC. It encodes CASRWTGTETQYF.

CDR3 region: CSVGQPNQPQHF. The CDR3 DNA sequence: TGCAGCGTTGGACAACCCAATCAGCCCCAGCATTTT. The chain carries TRBV29-1 and TRBJ1-5, with D unclear. The length of the CDR3 is 12 residues. V was shortened by 4 bases and J by 3 bases, with 7 bases between the two germline ends. Per the germline V gene, CDR1 is SQVTM and CDR2 is ANQGSEA.

The CDR3 spells CASSTGSGRENIQYF. CDR3 DNA: TGCGCCAGCAGCACGGGGAGTGGGAGGGAAAACATTCAGTACTTC. The J gene is TRBJ2-4, the V gene TRBV5-1; 7 bases are a match to TRBD2. V was clipped by 4 bases and J by 5 bases; unmatched bases: 9. The V gene's germline CDR1 is SGHRS and CDR2 YFSETQ. The CDR3 totals 15 residues.

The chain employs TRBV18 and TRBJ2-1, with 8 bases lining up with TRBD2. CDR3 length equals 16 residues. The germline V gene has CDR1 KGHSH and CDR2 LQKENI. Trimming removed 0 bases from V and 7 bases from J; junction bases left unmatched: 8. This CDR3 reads CASSPPSGLAENEQFF. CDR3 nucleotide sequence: TGTGCCAGCTCACCACCTTCCGGACTAGCAGAAAATGAGCAGTTCTTC.

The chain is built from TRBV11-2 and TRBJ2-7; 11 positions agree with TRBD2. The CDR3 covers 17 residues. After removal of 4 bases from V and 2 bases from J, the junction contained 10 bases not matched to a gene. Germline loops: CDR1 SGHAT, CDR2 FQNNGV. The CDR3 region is CASSSQPRLAGPYEQYF. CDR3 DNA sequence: TGTGCCAGCAGCTCCCAACCGAGACTAGCGGGACCCTACGAGCAGTACTTC.

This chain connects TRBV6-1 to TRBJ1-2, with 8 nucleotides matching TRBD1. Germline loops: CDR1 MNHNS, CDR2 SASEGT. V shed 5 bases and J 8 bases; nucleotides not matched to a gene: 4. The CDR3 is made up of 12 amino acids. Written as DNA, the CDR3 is TGTGCCAGCAGTACACAGGGGGTCGGCTACACCTTC. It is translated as CASSTQGVGYTF.

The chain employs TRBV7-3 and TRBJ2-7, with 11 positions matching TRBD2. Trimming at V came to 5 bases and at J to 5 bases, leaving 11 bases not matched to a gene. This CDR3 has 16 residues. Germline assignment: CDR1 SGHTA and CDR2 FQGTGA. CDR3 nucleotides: TGTGCCAGCAGCAAGGTAGCGGGAGGGCCGTGGAACGAGCAGTACTTC. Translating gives CASSKVAGGPWNEQYF.

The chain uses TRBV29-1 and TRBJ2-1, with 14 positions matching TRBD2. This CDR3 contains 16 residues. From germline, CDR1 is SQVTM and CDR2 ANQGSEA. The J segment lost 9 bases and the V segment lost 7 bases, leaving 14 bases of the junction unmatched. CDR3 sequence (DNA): TGCAGCGGGACCCCCGGGACTAGCGGGGGCGGGGGTGAGCAGTTCTTC. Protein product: CSGTPGTSGGGGEQFF.

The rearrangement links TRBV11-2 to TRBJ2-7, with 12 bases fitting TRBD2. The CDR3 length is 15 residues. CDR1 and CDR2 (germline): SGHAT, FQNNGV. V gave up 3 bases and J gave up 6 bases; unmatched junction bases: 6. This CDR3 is CASSLNPSGRGEQYF. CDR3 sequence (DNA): TGTGCCAGCAGCTTGAACCCTAGCGGGAGGGGCGAGCAGTACTTC.

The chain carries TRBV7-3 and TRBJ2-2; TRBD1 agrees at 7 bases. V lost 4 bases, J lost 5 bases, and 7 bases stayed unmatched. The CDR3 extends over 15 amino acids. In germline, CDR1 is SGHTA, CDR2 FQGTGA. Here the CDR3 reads CASSSATGMTGELFF. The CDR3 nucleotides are TGTGCCAGCAGCTCCGCGACAGGGATGACCGGGGAGCTGTTTTTT.

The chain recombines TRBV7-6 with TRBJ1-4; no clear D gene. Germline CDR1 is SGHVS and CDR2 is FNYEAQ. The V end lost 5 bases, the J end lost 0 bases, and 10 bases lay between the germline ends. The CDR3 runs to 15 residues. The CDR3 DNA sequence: TGTGCCAGCAGCCCCTCGGCTGCAACTAATGAAAAACTGTTTTTT. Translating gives CASSPSAATNEKLFF.

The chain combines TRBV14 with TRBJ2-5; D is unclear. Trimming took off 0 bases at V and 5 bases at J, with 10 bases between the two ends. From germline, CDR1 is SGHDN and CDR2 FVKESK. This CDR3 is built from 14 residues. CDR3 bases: TGTGCCAGCAGCCAAGACCTGGGAAGGGAGACCCAGTACTTC. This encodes CASSQDLGRETQYF.

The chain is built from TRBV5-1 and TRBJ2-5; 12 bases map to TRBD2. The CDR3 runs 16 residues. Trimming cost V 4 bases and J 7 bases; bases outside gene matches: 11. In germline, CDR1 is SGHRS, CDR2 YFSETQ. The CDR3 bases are TGCGCCAGCAGCCTAACCGGGACTAGCGGGCCATGGACCCAGTACTTC. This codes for CASSLTGTSGPWTQYF.